This T cell receptor beta chain was documented in a study of T cell repertoires in cytomegalovirus infection. Overall study context: Both a matching HLA type and CMV infection were indicated by public TCR beta signatures. General study results and limits: Dominating the ex vivo response were TCR beta clonotypes that were CMV-specific and HLA-C-restricted. CMV carriers having the relevant HLA were flagged by cumulative public TCR beta family frequency.

Each CDR3 protein is one row after TCRdb ran MiXCR on the reads. This table has under 600,000 distinct CDR3 sequences, approximately 16% appearing once. As regards this clonotype: As yet, its antigen is unknown.

The CDR3 consists of 14 residues. Germline V gives CDR1 MNHEY, CDR2 SMNVEV (reference sequence). Deletions cut 4 bases from V and 0 bases from J, with 10 bases between. The J gene is TRBJ2-7, the V gene TRBV27, with D perhaps matching TRBD1 (5 bases). Sequenced: CD8+ T cells from PBMCs. This clonotype was obtained from a human donor in good health (CMV status not recorded). Some clones in this sample may be carry-over from other donors' samples. The CDR3 sequence is CASSWQGRSYEQYF. The CDR3 coding sequence is TGTGCCAGCAGTTGGCAGGGTCGCTCCTACGAGCAGTACTTC.